These 7 T cell receptor beta chains came from one sample sequenced in a study of shared clonotypes between healthy human individuals. Clones were read by immunoSEQ multiplex PCR, and TCRdb kept only the in-frame ones, dropping some. The table records 2,500,000 or so clones, approximately 92% of them present only once. The specimen was naive CD4+ T cells sorted from blood. Subset specified: CD45RA+ positively selected. Receptors originate from a man between 18 and 29 years old in good health.

V and J are TRBV4-3 and TRBJ1-3, with D possibly TRBD1 on 5 matching bases. Germline V gene sequence: CDR1 LGHNA, CDR2 YSLEER. CDR3 length: 17 amino acids. Deletions cut 2 bases from V and 2 bases from J, with 16 bases between. The CDR3 sequence is CASSQFSGTMPGNTIYF. The CDR3 nucleotides are TGCGCCAGCAGCCAATTCTCAGGGACTATGCCTGGAAACACCATATATTTT.

The J gene is TRBJ2-7, the V gene TRBV10-2; 13 bases are shared with TRBD2. Unmatched junction bases numbered 10, after V lost 6 bases and J lost 2 bases. The CDR3 runs to 17 residues. From germline, CDR1 is WSHSY and CDR2 SAAADI. Here the CDR3 reads CASSPSGLAGETYEQYF. DNA of the CDR3: TGCGCCAGCAGCCCCTCCGGACTAGCGGGAGAGACCTACGAGCAGTACTTC.

Regarding this clone: Other DNA sequences from this sample encode an identical CDR3 as well. The chain couples TRBV7-2 to TRBJ2-1; no clear D. Germline V gene sequence: CDR1 SGHTA, CDR2 FQGNSA. With 2 bases removed from V and 7 bases from J, the gap between germline ends came to 6 bases. The CDR3 is made up of 12 amino acids. In DNA, the CDR3 is TGTGCCAGCAGCTTACCCACGAATGAGCAGTTCTTC. Translated: CASSLPTNEQFF.

The gene calls are TRBV10-1 and TRBJ2-1, with TRBD2 matching 9 bases. With 3 bases clipped from V and 7 bases from J, the junction kept 7 bases outside the gene matches. CDR3 length: 15 amino acids. Germline V gene data show CDR1 as WNHNN and CDR2 as SYGVQD (reference sequence). The CDR3 sequence is CASSDSSGRINEQFF. Written as DNA, the CDR3 is TGCGCCAGCAGTGACTCCAGCGGGAGGATTAATGAGCAGTTCTTC.

This clone appeared once. The chain employs TRBV10-3 and TRBJ2-7, with 14 nucleotides matching TRBD2. The CDR3 length is 18 residues. Germline CDR1 and CDR2: ENHRY and SYGVKD. V trimming: 11 bases; J trimming: 4 bases; junction bases outside the gene matches: 19. The CDR3 DNA follows: TGTGCCTTCCCTCAATCCCACGGACTAGCGGGAGGTGGGTACGAGCAGTACTTC. Its protein product is CAFPQSHGLAGGGYEQYF.

Worth noting for this clone: The identical CDR3 is also encoded by other nucleotide sequences in the sample. The V gene is TRBV14, the J gene TRBJ2-5, with D hard to call. Looked up from germline, CDR1 is SGHDN and CDR2 is FVKESK. The V and J ends lost 3 bases and 5 bases respectively, with 7 bases between them. This CDR3 region has 12 residues. CDR3 residues: CASSQRRETQYF. CDR3 nucleotide sequence: TGTGCCAGCAGCCAGAGGCGGGAGACCCAGTACTTC.

Remarks on this clone: The sample has other DNA sequences that encode this CDR3 too. The chain joins TRBV10-3 to TRBJ1-1; D might be TRBD1 (6 bases). The ends were cut back, 6 bases at V and 0 bases at J, with 11 bases in the middle. CDR1 and CDR2 from the germline V gene are ENHRY and SYGVKD. The CDR3 runs to 14 residues. CDR3 in amino acids: CAIRKDSMNTEAFF. CDR3 nucleotides: TGTGCCATCAGGAAGGACAGTATGAACACTGAAGCTTTCTTT.